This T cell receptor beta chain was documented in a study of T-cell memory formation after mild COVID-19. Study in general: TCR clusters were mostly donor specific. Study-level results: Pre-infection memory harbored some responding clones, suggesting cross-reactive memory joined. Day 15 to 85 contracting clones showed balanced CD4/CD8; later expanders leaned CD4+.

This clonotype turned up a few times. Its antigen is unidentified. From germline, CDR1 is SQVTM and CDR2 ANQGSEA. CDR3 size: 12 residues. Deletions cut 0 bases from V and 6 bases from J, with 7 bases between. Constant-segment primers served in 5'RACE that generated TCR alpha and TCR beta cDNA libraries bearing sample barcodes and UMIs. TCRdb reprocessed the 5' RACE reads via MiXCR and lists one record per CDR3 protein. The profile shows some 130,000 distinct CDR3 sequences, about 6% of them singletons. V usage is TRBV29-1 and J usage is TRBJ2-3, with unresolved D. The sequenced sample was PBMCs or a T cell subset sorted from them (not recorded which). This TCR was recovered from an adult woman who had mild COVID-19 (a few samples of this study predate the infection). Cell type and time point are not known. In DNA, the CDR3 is TGCAGCGTTGAAGAATCCGCGGATACGCAGTATTTT. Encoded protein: CSVEESADTQYF.